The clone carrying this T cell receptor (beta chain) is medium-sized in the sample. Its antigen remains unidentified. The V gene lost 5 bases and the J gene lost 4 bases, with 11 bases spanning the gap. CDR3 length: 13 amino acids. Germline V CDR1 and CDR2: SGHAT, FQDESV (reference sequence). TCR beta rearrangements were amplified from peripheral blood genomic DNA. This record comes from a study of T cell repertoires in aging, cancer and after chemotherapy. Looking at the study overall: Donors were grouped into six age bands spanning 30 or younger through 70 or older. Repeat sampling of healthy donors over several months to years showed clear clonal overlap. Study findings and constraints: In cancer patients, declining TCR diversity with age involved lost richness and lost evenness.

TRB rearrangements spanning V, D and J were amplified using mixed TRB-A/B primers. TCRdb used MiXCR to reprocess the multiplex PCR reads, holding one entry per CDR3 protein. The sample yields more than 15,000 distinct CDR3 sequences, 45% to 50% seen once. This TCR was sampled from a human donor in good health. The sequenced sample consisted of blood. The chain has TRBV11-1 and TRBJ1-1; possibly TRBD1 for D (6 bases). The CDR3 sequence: CASSEIQGTEAFF. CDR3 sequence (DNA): TGTGCCAGCAGCGAAATACAGGGCACTGAAGCTTTCTTT.